This TCR beta chain derives from a study of identical twins. This clonotype was found a few times. Its target is unknown. Template switching added a universal primer site, and cDNA bore unique molecular identifiers. MiXCR, run by TCRdb on the 5' RACE reads, gives a single entry per CDR3 protein. The sample records 420,000 or so distinct CDR3 sequences, less than 20% being singletons. Study-wide points: Conclusions came from cross-sectional statistical analysis, not from following the same donors. Compared with unrelated sharing, twin-shared out-of-frame alpha sequences had more low-probability sequences. Insertions were reduced in abundant cord blood beta clonotypes but not in memory repertoires.

The CDR3 has 15 residues. The germline V gene has CDR1 LNHDA and CDR2 SQIVND (reference sequence). The J segment lost 3 bases and the V segment lost 4 bases, leaving 8 bases of the junction unmatched. The sample consisted of naive T cells sorted from blood. This chain uses TRBV19 with TRBJ2-7; 8 positions match TRBD2. This TCR was recovered from a man in his fifties or sixties in good health. The CDR3 loop is CASSTIDSGGYEQYF. As DNA, the CDR3 is TGTGCCAGTAGTACCATAGACAGCGGGGGCTACGAGCAGTACTTC. The entire variable domain, with the rest obtained from reference TRBV19 and TRBJ2-7, is as follows: DGGITQSPKYLFRKEGQNVTLSCEQNLNHDAMYWYRQDPGQGLRLIYYSQIVNDFQKGDIAEGYSVSREKKESFPLTVTSAQKNPTAFYLCASSTIDSGGYEQYFGPGTRLTVT.